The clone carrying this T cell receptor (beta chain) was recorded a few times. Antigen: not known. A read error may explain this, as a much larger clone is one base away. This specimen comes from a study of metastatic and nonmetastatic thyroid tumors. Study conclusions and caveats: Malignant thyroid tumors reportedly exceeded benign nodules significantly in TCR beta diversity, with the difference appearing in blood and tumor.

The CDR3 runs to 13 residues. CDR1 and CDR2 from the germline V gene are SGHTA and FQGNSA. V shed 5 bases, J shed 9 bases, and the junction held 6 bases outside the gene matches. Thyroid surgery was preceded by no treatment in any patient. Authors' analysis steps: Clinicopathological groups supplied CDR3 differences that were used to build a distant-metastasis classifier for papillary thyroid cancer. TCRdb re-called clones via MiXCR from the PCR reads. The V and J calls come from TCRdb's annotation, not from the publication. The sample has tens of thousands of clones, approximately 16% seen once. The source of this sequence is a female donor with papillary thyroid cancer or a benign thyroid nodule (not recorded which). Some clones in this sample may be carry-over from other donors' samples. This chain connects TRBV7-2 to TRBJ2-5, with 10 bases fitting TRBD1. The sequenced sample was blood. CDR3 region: CASSRDRGEAQYF. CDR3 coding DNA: TGTGCCAGCAGCCGGGACAGGGGTGAGGCCCAGTACTTC.